The clone carrying this T cell receptor beta chain was detected once. Its antigen is not identified. This sample was included in a study of blood T cells in healthy people across ages. Regarding the study as a whole: A greater number of naive CD4+ cells and higher diversity distinguished long-lived donors from aged donors.

With a J-beta primer mix and a sample-barcoded 5' primer, a second PCR ran 7 to 11 cycles. TCRdb redid the calling of the 5' RACE reads with MiXCR, one entry per CDR3 protein. Among hundreds of thousands of distinct CDR3 sequences listed, 35% to 50% were seen once. Germline V CDR1 and CDR2: SEHNR, FQNEAQ (reference sequence). Deletions cut 6 bases from V and 4 bases from J, with 12 bases between. The CDR3 length is 13 residues. The V gene is TRBV7-9, the J gene TRBJ1-1, with no clear D. The TCR sequence derives from a man of 80 years or more in good health. Source material: blood. The CDR3 loop reads CASRVNSATEAFF. CDR3 sequence (DNA): TGTGCCAGCAGAGTCAACAGTGCCACTGAAGCTTTCTTT.